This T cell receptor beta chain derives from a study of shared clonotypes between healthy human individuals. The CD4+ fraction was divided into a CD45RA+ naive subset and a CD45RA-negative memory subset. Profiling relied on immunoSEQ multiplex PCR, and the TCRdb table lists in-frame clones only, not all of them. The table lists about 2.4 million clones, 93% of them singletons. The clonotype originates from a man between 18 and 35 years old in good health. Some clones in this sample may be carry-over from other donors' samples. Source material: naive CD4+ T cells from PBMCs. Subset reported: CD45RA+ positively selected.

The CDR3 spells CASSLDGPTYNEQFF. The CDR3 DNA sequence: TGTGCCAGCAGCTTGGACGGGCCTACCTACAATGAGCAGTTCTTC. The V and J genes are TRBV5-8 and TRBJ2-1; D uncertain. The CDR3 length is 15 residues. Germline assignment: CDR1 SGHTS and CDR2 YDEGEE. V shed 0 bases and J shed 2 bases, with 9 bases lying between them.